This T cell receptor (beta chain) was observed in a study of spatial heterogeneity in lung cancer. Study-level information: Beta-chain sequences were consistently detected more often than alpha-chain sequences.

V gave up 6 bases and J gave up 6 bases; unmatched junction bases: 8. CDR1 is SQVTM and CDR2 is ANQGSEA in the germline V gene. This CDR3 is built from 13 residues. This clonotype was seen many times. MiXCR, run by TCRdb on the 5' RACE reads, gives a single entry per CDR3 protein. The sample consists of 14,000 to 15,000 distinct CDR3 sequences, roughly a tenth of them appearing once. Time point in this sample: sample taken at primary tumor resection. In each case, whole RNA from tumor, nontumor lung or frozen PBMC was sequenced unsorted. The receptor was derived from a female donor with early-stage non-small cell lung cancer. This chain joins TRBV29-1 and TRBJ1-5; 7 bases align to TRBD1. This material consisted of PBMCs, taken at surgery. DNA for the CDR3: TGCAGCGTAGCGACAGGGAAGGGTCAGCCCCAGCATTTT. Encoded protein: CSVATGKGQPQHF. The whole variable domain, filled in from reference TRBV29-1 and TRBJ1-5, reads SAVISQKPSRDICQRGTSLTIQCQVDSQVTMMFWYRQQPGQSLTLIATANQGSEATYESGFVIDKFPISRPNLTFSTLTVSNMSPEDSSIYLCSVATGKGQPQHFGDGTRLSIL.